This T cell receptor beta chain comes out of a study of blood T cells in healthy people across ages. As to this clonotype: Its antigen is undetermined.

V was cut by 5 bases and J by 3 bases, with 14 bases left in between. The CDR3 is 15 amino acids. Sample-barcoded 5' priming and a J-beta primer mix drove a second PCR of roughly 7 to 11 cycles. Researchers report that a template-switch adaptor with 12 random nucleotides tagged each cDNA molecule. A single record per CDR3 protein comes from TCRdb applying MiXCR to the 5' RACE reads. Seen here are 1,800,000 or so distinct CDR3 sequences, 35% to 50% observed once, and the top ten hold roughly 23%. Study observations and caveats: Long-lived donors had more naive CD4+ cells and higher diversity than aged donors.

The V and J genes are TRBV12-3 or TRBV12-4 and TRBJ1-5; D is possibly TRBD1 (6 bases). What was sequenced was blood. The clonotype comes from a human donor in good health. The CDR3 DNA reads as TGTGCCAGCAGTCCCTTCGGGGACAACAATCAGCCCCAGCATTTT. Translation gives CASSPFGDNNQPQHF.